The 6 T cell receptor beta chains below were found in one sample sequenced in a study of OX40 agonist ivuxolimab in advanced cancers. Only in-frame clones appear in the TCRdb table, and some are missing; sequencing was by immunoSEQ multiplex PCR. The table shows roughly 26,000 clones, with over 85% occurring only once. The input for sequencing was CD4+ or CD8+ T cells sorted from blood, taken in a trial of the OX40 agonist ivuxolimab. The receptors were sampled from an adult with an advanced solid tumor such as melanoma, head and neck, liver or kidney cancer.

The rearrangement links TRBV4-2 to TRBJ2-5; D is unresolved. This CDR3 contains 15 residues. Germline CDR1 is LGHNA and CDR2 is YNFKEQ. V lost 0 bases to trimming and J lost 2 bases, with 10 bases between them. The CDR3 DNA sequence: TGTGCCAGCAGCCAAGATCTAGGCCAGCAAGAGACCCAGTACTTC. It is translated as CASSQDLGQQETQYF.

This chain uses TRBV7-6 with TRBJ2-1; D is ambiguous. Trimming removed 3 bases at V and 4 bases at J, with 13 bases between. CDR3 length: 15 amino acids. Per germline, CDR1 SGHVS and CDR2 FNYEAQ. Here the CDR3 reads CASSLERALYNEQFF. CDR3 DNA sequence: TGTGCCAGCAGCTTGGAACGGGCCCTTTACAATGAGCAGTTCTTC.

This rearrangement joins TRBV7-9 to TRBJ2-3; D gene ambiguous. CDR3 length: 15 amino acids. Trimming cost V 5 bases and J 0 bases, with 12 bases left between them. CDR1 is SEHNR and CDR2 is FQNEAQ in the germline V gene (reference sequence). This chain's CDR3 is CASSPLGGSTDTQYF. The CDR3 nucleotides read TGTGCCAGCAGCCCCCTGGGCGGTAGCACAGATACGCAGTATTTT.

The chain couples TRBV2 to TRBJ2-7, with D perhaps being TRBD1 or TRBD2 (5 bases each). This CDR3 has 15 amino acids. Between the trimmed V and J ends, which lost 5 bases and 3 bases, there was a span of 17 bases. The germline CDR1 and CDR2 sequences are SNHLY and FYNNEI. CDR3 in amino acids: CASSYRDAQSYEQYF. Here the CDR3 DNA reads TGTGCCAGCAGTTACCGGGACGCCCAAAGCTACGAGCAGTACTTC.

The gene calls are TRBV11-2 and TRBJ2-3; the D gene is possibly TRBD2 (5 bases). The CDR3 is 13 amino acids. The germline gives CDR1 SGHAT, CDR2 FQNNGV. The germline V and J ends were trimmed by 6 bases and 3 bases, with 10 bases remaining between them. Written as DNA, the CDR3 is TGTGCCAGCAGTACCGGGGTAACAGATACGCAGTATTTT. Translated, it gives CASSTGVTDTQYF.

J is TRBJ2-3 and V is TRBV11-2, with TRBD2 matching over 10 bases. The CDR3 contains 19 residues. Germline V CDR1 and CDR2: SGHAT, FQNNGV. V shed 3 bases, J shed 0 bases, and the junction held 12 bases outside the gene matches. The DNA of the CDR3 is TGTGCCAGCAGCTTCCCTATAGCGGGAGGATTACCAAGCACAGATACGCAGTATTTT. Translating gives CASSFPIAGGLPSTDTQYF. The variable domain in full, completed from reference TRBV11-2 and TRBJ2-3, reads EAGVAQSPRYKIIEKRQSVAFWCNPISGHATLYWYQQILGQGPKLLIQFQNNGVVDDSQLPKDRFSAERLKGVDSTLKIQPAKLEDSAVYLCASSFPIAGGLPSTDTQYFGPGTRLTVL.